These T cell receptor beta chains were read from a single sample in a study of blood T cells in healthy people across ages. TCRdb analysed the 5' RACE reads with MiXCR anew, one entry per CDR3 protein. The table shows roughly 640,000 distinct CDR3 sequences, with approximately 30% occurring only once. Sequences were obtained from blood. The receptors derive from a woman aged 80 or over in good health. CDR3s include the opening cysteine and the closing phenylalanine or tryptophan. D genes are given only for firm matches. The size field is filled for only some rows; it gives once, few, many or a size class.

V: TRBV7-2; D: TRBD2; J: TRBJ2-5; size: once; DNA: TGTGCCAGCAGCTTCCCCCGGGGGGTGACTACCGCTAAGGGGACCCAGTACTTC; CDR3: CASSFPRGVTTAKGTQYF
V: TRBV4-3; D: .; J: TRBJ2-7; size: many; DNA: TGCGCCAGCAGCCAAGGAGTCAGGGTCTACGAGCAGTACTTC; CDR3: CASSQGVRVYEQYF
V: TRBV9; D: TRBD2; J: TRBJ2-1; size: few; DNA: TGTGCCAGCAGTGGGATGGGGGGGTCCTACAATGAGCAGTTCTTC; CDR3: CASSGMGGSYNEQFF
V: TRBV6-5; D: .; J: TRBJ1-2; size: few; DNA: TGTGCCAGCAGCCCAGACCTCCGGGACTATGGCTACATCTTC; CDR3: CASSPDLRDYGYIF
V: TRBV20-1; D: TRBD2; J: TRBJ2-5; size: many; DNA: TGCAGTGCTAGAAACCCCTGGGCTAGCGGGGGGAGCCAAGAGACCCAGTACTTC; CDR3: CSARNPWASGGSQETQYF
V: TRBV29-1; D: TRBD2; J: TRBJ2-7; size: .; DNA: TGCAGCGTAGTTGGACTAGCGGGGGTCTGGGGCTCCTACGAGCAGTACTTC; CDR3: CSVVGLAGVWGSYEQYF
V: TRBV10-3; D: .; J: TRBJ2-1; size: .; DNA: TGTGCCATCAGGGACAGCCGGCAGGAGCAGTTCTTC; CDR3: CAIRDSRQEQFF
V: TRBV24-1; D: .; J: TRBJ1-5; size: few; DNA: TGTGCCACGGCCCTCTCAAGTAGCAATCAGCCCCAGCATTTT; CDR3: CATALSSSNQPQHF
V: TRBV5-1; D: .; J: TRBJ2-7; size: .; DNA: TGCGCCAGCAGCCTTAACGGGGGGCTGAACGAGCAGTACTTC; CDR3: CASSLNGGLNEQYF
V: TRBV5-1; D: TRBD1; J: TRBJ2-1; size: .; DNA: TGCGCCAGCAGCGGACAGGGGTCTTCCTACAATGAGCAGTTCTTC; CDR3: CASSGQGSSYNEQFF
V: TRBV7-2; D: TRBD1; J: TRBJ1-2; size: many; DNA: TGTGCCAGCAGCTTAGCGGTTCTCGGGACAGCGGGGGGCTACACCTTC; CDR3: CASSLAVLGTAGGYTF
V: TRBV20-1; D: TRBD1; J: TRBJ2-1; size: .; DNA: TGCAGTGCTAGAGATCTGCAGGGGGATAACAATGAGCAGTTCTTC; CDR3: CSARDLQGDNNEQFF
V: TRBV7-8; D: TRBD2; J: TRBJ2-1; size: many; DNA: TGTGCCAGCAGCTCGTCCTCCGGGACTAGCGGGGACTATGAGCAGTTCTTC; CDR3: CASSSSSGTSGDYEQFF
V: TRBV7-2; D: .; J: TRBJ2-7; size: many; DNA: TGTGCCAGCAGCCCGGGACCGTACGAGCAGTACTTC; CDR3: CASSPGPYEQYF
V: TRBV5-1; D: .; J: TRBJ1-1; size: few; DNA: TGCGCCAGCAGCCCTGCCTGGGGGAACACTGAAGCTTTCTTT; CDR3: CASSPAWGNTEAFF
V: TRBV12-3/TRBV12-4; D: .; J: TRBJ2-7; size: .; DNA: TGTGCCAGCAGTTCACGGGGCCCCGATGAGCAGGACTTC; CDR3: CASSSRGPDEQDF
V: TRBV29-1; D: .; J: TRBJ2-7; size: many; DNA: TGCAGCGTTGACGCAGGTAGGGGCGAGCAGTACTTC; CDR3: CSVDAGRGEQYF